This T cell receptor (beta chain) comes out of a study of neurological immune-mediated disorders. The study built sorted libraries from around 1 million CD4+ or CD8+ T cells. A 10-nucleotide random UMI tagged transcripts in template-switch 5'RACE cDNA synthesis. Sequencing of 15-18 subjects in each run yielded over 190 million TCR-beta sequences. Each CDR3 protein gets one entry after TCRdb re-called the 5' RACE reads with MiXCR. The table includes about 39,000 distinct CDR3 sequences, 7.2% detected once. Whole-study results and caveats: CDR3 amino acid sequences of expanded clones were not shared across subjects, a result suggesting private repertoires in all groups.

In its sample, this clonotype was seen many times. Its specificity is unknown. Material: CD4+ T cells from blood. This receptor was taken from a man aged 50-59 years in good health.

The CDR3 bases are TGTGCCAGCAGTGAGACGGGCCGCACAGATACGCAGTATTTT. It encodes CASSETGRTDTQYF. This chain uses TRBV6-2 or TRBV6-3 with TRBJ2-3; the D is unclear. Germline V gene lookup returns CDR1 MNHEY and CDR2 SVGEGT. The CDR3 loop spans 14 amino acids. Trimming took off 5 bases at V and 1 base at J, with 10 bases between the two ends.